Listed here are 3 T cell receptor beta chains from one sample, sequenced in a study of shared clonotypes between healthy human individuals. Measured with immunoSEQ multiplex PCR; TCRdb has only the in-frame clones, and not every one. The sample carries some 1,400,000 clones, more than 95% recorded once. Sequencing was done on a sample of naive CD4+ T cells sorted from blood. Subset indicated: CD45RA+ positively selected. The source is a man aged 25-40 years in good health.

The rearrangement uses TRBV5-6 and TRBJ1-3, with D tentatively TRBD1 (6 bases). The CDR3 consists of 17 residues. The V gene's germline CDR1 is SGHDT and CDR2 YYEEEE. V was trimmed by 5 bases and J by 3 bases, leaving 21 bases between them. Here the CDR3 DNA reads TGTGCCAGCAGTTACGGGATAACAGGGACCGGTGGAAACACCATATATTTT. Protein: CASSYGITGTGGNTIYF. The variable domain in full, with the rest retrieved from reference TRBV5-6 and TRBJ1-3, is DAGVTQSPTHLIKTRGQQVTLRCSPKSGHDTVSWYQQALGQGPQFIFQYYEEEERQRGNFPDRFSGHQFPNYSSELNVNALLLGDSALYLCASSYGITGTGGNTIYFGEGSWLTVV.

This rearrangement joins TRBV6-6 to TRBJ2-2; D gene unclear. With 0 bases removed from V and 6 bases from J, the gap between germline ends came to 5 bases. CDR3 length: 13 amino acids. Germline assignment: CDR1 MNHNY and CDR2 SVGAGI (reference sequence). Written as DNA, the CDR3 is TGTGCCAGCAGTTACTCGGCAGCCGGGGAGCTGTTTTTT. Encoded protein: CASSYSAAGELFF.

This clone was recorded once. The CDR3 loop is CASTKDTNTEAFF. In nucleotides, the CDR3 is TGCGCCAGCACCAAGGACACGAACACTGAAGCTTTCTTT. The J gene is TRBJ1-1, the V gene TRBV10-1; D is perhaps TRBD1 (5 bases). The CDR3 has 13 residues. Germline V gene sequence: CDR1 WNHNN, CDR2 SYGVQD (reference sequence). The V gene lost 7 bases and the J gene lost 1 base, with 10 bases spanning the gap.